This entry is about one T cell receptor beta chain. The antigen is undetermined. This record belongs to a study of shared clonotypes between healthy human individuals. The overall study: Plates per donor: three CD4 naive, three CD4 memory, two CD8 naive, one CD8 memory. Overall study results and limits: Lower generation probabilities were found for non-shared clonotypes than for those shared by all four donors.

All donors were healthy HIV-negative adults lacking recent acute infections or vaccinations. Partitioning of CD4+ cells yielded a CD45RA+ naive subset and a CD45RA-negative memory subset. Some clones are missing from TCRdb's copy, which holds only in-frame ones; the method was immunoSEQ multiplex PCR. Found here are roughly 1 million clones, roughly 80% of them singletons; the top ten hold roughly 1.4%. The sequenced material came from memory CD4+ T cells sorted from blood. Described subset: CD45RA-negative fraction. This clonotype was sampled from a young man in good health.

The CDR3 loop reads CASSWGRDETQYF. In DNA, the CDR3 is TGTGCCAGCTCGTGGGGGCGCGATGAGACCCAGTACTTC. The V gene is TRBV18, the J gene TRBJ2-5; tentatively, D is TRBD1 (6 bases). This CDR3 has 13 residues. V lost 6 bases to trimming and J lost 5 bases, with 13 bases between them. Per the germline V gene, CDR1 is KGHSH and CDR2 is LQKENI.